One sample yielded the 21 T cell receptor beta chains listed below, sequenced in a study of cytomegalovirus exposure and HLA in healthy donors. TCRdb's copy holds only in-frame clones and misses some; the assay was immunoSEQ multiplex PCR. The repertoire has 250,000 to 350,000 clones, approximately 86% of them found once; the top ten carry about 1.2%. Sequencing input: PBMCs. Every receptor here comes from a woman in her twenties or thirties in good health and CMV-seropositive.

The V gene is TRBV28, the J gene TRBJ1-4, with D perhaps matching TRBD1 (6 bases). Trimming took off 6 bases at V and 8 bases at J, with 16 bases between the two ends. The germline CDR1 and CDR2 sequences are MDHEN and SYDVKM. This CDR3 has 14 residues. The CDR3, as DNA: TGTGCCAGCAGCCACCCAGGGGACCCCGAAAAACTGTTTTTT. Its translation: CASSHPGDPEKLFF. The full variable domain, in which reference TRBV28 and TRBJ1-4 provide the parts outside the CDR3, is DVKVTQSSRYLVKRTGEKVFLECVQDMDHENMFWYRQDPGLGLRLIYFSYDVKMKEKGDIPEGYSVSREKKERFSLILESASTNQTSMYLCASSHPGDPEKLFFGSGTQLSVL.

The chain employs TRBV4-2 and TRBJ1-2; D remains unclear. The CDR3 consists of 14 residues. CDR1 and CDR2 (germline): LGHNA, YNFKEQ. Trimming cost V 0 bases and J 4 bases, with 9 bases left between them. CDR3 region: CASSQERTVYGYTF. Here the CDR3 DNA reads TGTGCCAGCAGCCAAGAGCGTACCGTCTATGGCTACACCTTC.

V gene TRBV7-8 combines with J gene TRBJ2-5; D unclear. CDR1 SGHVS and CDR2 FQNEAQ come from the germline V gene. CDR3 size: 15 residues. Deletions cut 5 bases from V and 3 bases from J, with 16 bases between. CDR3 sequence: CASSQSPVVEETQYF. CDR3 coding DNA: TGTGCCAGCAGCCAAAGTCCGGTGGTCGAAGAGACCCAGTACTTC.

The chain has TRBV7-2 and TRBJ2-7, with a possible D match to TRBD2 (7 bases). V dropped 0 bases and J dropped 5 bases, with 11 bases sitting between them. Germline V gene data show CDR1 as SGHTA and CDR2 as FQGNSA. The CDR3 loop spans 14 amino acids. The CDR3 region has the DNA TGTGCCAGCAGCTTAGCGGGAGGGGGAGACGAGCAGTACTTC. Encoded protein: CASSLAGGGDEQYF.

This rearrangement joins TRBV29-1 to TRBJ2-7, with no clear D. Trimming left V 6 bases short and J 1 base short, with 13 bases between. The germline CDR1 and CDR2 sequences are SQVTM and ANQGSEA. The CDR3 is made up of 13 amino acids. The CDR3 protein is CSVRKSESYEQYF. The CDR3 DNA reads as TGCAGCGTACGGAAGAGCGAGTCCTACGAGCAGTACTTC.

The rearrangement links TRBV11-2 to TRBJ1-5; the D is unclear. Between the trimmed V and J ends, which lost 5 bases and 3 bases, there was a span of 14 bases. This CDR3 region has 15 residues. Germline lookup yields CDR1 SGHAT and CDR2 FQNNGV. The CDR3 here is CASSQRADDNQPQHF. The CDR3 DNA is TGTGCCAGCAGCCAGCGAGCGGATGACAATCAGCCCCAGCATTTT.

The V gene is TRBV2, the J gene TRBJ1-3; D is undetermined. The CDR3 spans 15 residues. Trimming left V 3 bases short and J 1 base short, with 10 bases between. CDR1 and CDR2 from the germline V gene are SNHLY and FYNNEI. The CDR3 here is CASSESETSGNTIYF. In nucleotides, the CDR3 is TGTGCCAGCAGTGAGTCTGAGACTTCTGGAAACACCATATATTTT.

J is TRBJ2-7 and V is TRBV5-1; TRBD1 aligns across 9 bases. This CDR3 has 15 residues. The trim removed 0 bases at V and 6 bases at J, leaving 7 bases unmatched. In germline, CDR1 is SGHRS, CDR2 YFSETQ. CDR3 loop: CASSLAVDRGAEQYF. The CDR3 DNA reads TGCGCCAGCAGCTTGGCCGTGGACAGGGGTGCCGAGCAGTACTTC.

The J gene is TRBJ2-3, the V gene TRBV6-6, with D perhaps TRBD2 (5 bases). CDR1 is MNHNY and CDR2 is SVGAGI in the germline V gene (reference sequence). V lost 11 bases and J lost 0, with 9 bases in between. The CDR3 spans 12 residues. CDR3 DNA: TGTGCCGTCCGGGGTAGCACAGATACGCAGTATTTT. Residues: CAVRGSTDTQYF.

The gene calls are TRBV29-1 and TRBJ2-1; 12 bases are a match to TRBD2. Trimming removed 7 bases from V and 9 bases from J; junction bases left unmatched: 7. This CDR3 is 13 amino acids long. CDR1 and CDR2 (germline): SQVTM, ANQGSEA. DNA for the CDR3: TGCAGCGATCTAGCGGGAGGGCCGGGTGAGCAGTTCTTC. The encoded protein is CSDLAGGPGEQFF.

The rearrangement links TRBV29-1 to TRBJ1-2; D might be TRBD1 (5 bases). V was clipped by 4 bases and J by 3 bases, with 12 bases between them. Germline V gives CDR1 SQVTM, CDR2 ANQGSEA. This CDR3 spans 13 amino acids. This chain's CDR3 is CSVGYPGDYGYTF. The CDR3 nucleotides are TGCAGCGTTGGTTACCCGGGGGACTATGGCTACACCTTC.

This chain links TRBV4-2 with TRBJ2-1; D unclear. V lost 1 base to trimming and J lost 3 bases, with 4 bases between them. This CDR3 spans 13 amino acids. Germline CDR1 reads LGHNA; CDR2 reads YNFKEQ. The CDR3 is CASSQGGYNEQFF. The CDR3 DNA reads TGTGCCAGCAGCCAAGGTGGCTACAATGAGCAGTTCTTC.

Concerning this clone: The sample contains more than one DNA sequence encoding this CDR3. The V gene is TRBV5-6, the J gene TRBJ2-7, with D tentatively TRBD1 (5 bases). The CDR3 loop spans 13 amino acids. Germline assignment: CDR1 SGHDT and CDR2 YYEEEE. V lost 1 base, J lost 1 base, and 6 bases lay in between. The CDR3 here is CASSLRGSYEQYF. As DNA, the CDR3 is TGTGCCAGCAGCTTGAGGGGTTCCTACGAGCAGTACTTC.

V gene TRBV30 combines with J gene TRBJ1-4; the match to TRBD1 covers 9 bases. Germline trimming cut 3 bases from V and 0 bases from J; bases unmatched to any gene: 5. Per the germline V gene, CDR1 is GTSNPN and CDR2 is SVGIG (reference sequence). CDR3 length: 16 amino acids. CDR3 DNA: TGTGCCTGGAGGCCTACAGGGGGCGCAACTAATGAAAAACTGTTTTTT. Its translation: CAWRPTGGATNEKLFF.

The chain has TRBV6-5 and TRBJ1-1; D is unresolved. The CDR3 is made up of 13 amino acids. Germline values: CDR1 MNHEY, CDR2 SVGAGI. Trimming stripped 2 bases from V and 1 base from J, with 5 bases between. CDR3 amino acids: CASSYDRNTEAFF. In DNA form, the CDR3 reads TGTGCCAGCAGTTACGATCGGAACACTGAAGCTTTCTTT.

The rearrangement links TRBV30 to TRBJ1-6, with D tentatively TRBD1 (6 bases). The germline V and J ends were trimmed by 4 bases and 7 bases, with 14 bases remaining between them. CDR1 is GTSNPN and CDR2 is SVGIG in the germline V gene (reference sequence). This CDR3 region has 14 residues. The CDR3 loop reads CAWTPTGSNSPLHF. In nucleotides, the CDR3 is TGTGCCTGGACACCCACAGGGTCAAATTCACCCCTCCACTTT.

The chain is built from TRBV28 and TRBJ1-1; D is possibly TRBD1 (6 bases). This CDR3 is 15 amino acids long. Germline CDR1 MDHEN, CDR2 SYDVKM. The V and J ends lost 5 bases and 1 base respectively, with 14 bases between them. The CDR3 DNA sequence: TGTGCCAGCAGTACCATACAGGGCTCGAACACTGAAGCTTTCTTT. This codes for CASSTIQGSNTEAFF.

V gene TRBV18 combines with J gene TRBJ2-2, with 7 bases matching TRBD1. This CDR3 has 19 residues. Germline assignment: CDR1 KGHSH and CDR2 LQKENI. The trim removed 1 base at V and 4 bases at J, leaving 15 bases unmatched. The chain's CDR3 is CASSPLPDRVAPSTGELFF. DNA for the CDR3: TGTGCCAGCTCACCACTCCCCGACAGGGTAGCCCCGAGCACCGGGGAGCTGTTTTTT.

The J gene is TRBJ1-2, the V gene TRBV2, with 9 bases that match TRBD1. Germline V lookup: CDR1 SNHLY, CDR2 FYNNEI. CDR3 length: 16 amino acids. Germline trimming cut 6 bases from V and 7 bases from J; bases unmatched to any gene: 15. The CDR3 nucleotides are TGTGCCAGCAGCGCAAGTTGGACAGGGGTTATCTTTGGCTACACCTTC. This translates into CASSASWTGVIFGYTF.

This clone turned up a few times. V usage is TRBV2 and J usage is TRBJ2-7, with 9 nucleotides matching TRBD2. The germline gives CDR1 SNHLY, CDR2 FYNNEI. J lost 2 bases, V lost 4 bases, and 6 bases had no gene match. This CDR3 is 15 amino acids long. The CDR3: CASSVTSGRAYEQYF. The CDR3 bases are TGTGCCAGCAGTGTTACTAGCGGGCGAGCCTACGAGCAGTACTTC.

This chain uses TRBV30 with TRBJ1-2; D is unclear. V gave up 4 bases and J gave up 6 bases, with 12 bases separating them. This CDR3 has 12 amino acids. Germline loops: CDR1 GTSNPN, CDR2 SVGIG (reference sequence). CDR3 in DNA: TGTGCCTGGACGGAGGGAGTGGATGGCTACACCTTC. Translated, it gives CAWTEGVDGYTF.